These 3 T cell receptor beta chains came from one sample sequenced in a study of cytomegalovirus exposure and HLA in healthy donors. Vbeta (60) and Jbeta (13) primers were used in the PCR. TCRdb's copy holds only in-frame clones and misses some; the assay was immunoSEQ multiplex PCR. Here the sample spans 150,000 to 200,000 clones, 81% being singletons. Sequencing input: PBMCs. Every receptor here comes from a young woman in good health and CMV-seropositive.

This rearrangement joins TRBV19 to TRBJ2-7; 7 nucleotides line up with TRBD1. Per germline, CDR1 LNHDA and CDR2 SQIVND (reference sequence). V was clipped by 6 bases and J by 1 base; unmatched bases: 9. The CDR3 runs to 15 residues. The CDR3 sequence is CASSPDRARSYEQYF. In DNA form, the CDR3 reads TGTGCCAGTAGCCCTGACAGGGCAAGATCCTACGAGCAGTACTTC.

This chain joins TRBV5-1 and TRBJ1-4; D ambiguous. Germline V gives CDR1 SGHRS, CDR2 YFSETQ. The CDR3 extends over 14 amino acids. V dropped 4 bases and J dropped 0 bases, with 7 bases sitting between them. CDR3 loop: CASSREATNEKLFF. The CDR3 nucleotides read TGCGCCAGCAGCAGGGAGGCAACTAATGAAAAACTGTTTTTT. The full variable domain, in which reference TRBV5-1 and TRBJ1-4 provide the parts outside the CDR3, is KAGVTQTPRYLIKTRGQQVTLSCSPISGHRSVSWYQQTPGQGLQFLFEYFSETQRNKGNFPGRFSGRQFSNSRSEMNVSTLELGDSALYLCASSREATNEKLFFGSGTQLSVL.

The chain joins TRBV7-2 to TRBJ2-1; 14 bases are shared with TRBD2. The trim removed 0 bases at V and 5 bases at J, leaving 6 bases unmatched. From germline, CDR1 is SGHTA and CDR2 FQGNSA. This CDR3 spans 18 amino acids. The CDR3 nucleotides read TGTGCCAGCAGCTTAGCCCAAGGACTAGCGGGGGGCAACAATGAGCAGTTCTTC. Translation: CASSLAQGLAGGNNEQFF.